This T cell receptor (beta chain) emerged from a study of T cell responses to AZD1222 COVID-19 vaccine. Study observations and caveats: The donors showed a predominance of white British ancestry and of females, with possible underestimation of clonal diversity. After the peak T cell response, and only then, were repertoires sampled. After two AZD1222 doses, spike-specific TCR breadth and depth rose versus day 0.

The length of the CDR3 is 14 residues. After removal of 3 bases from V and 7 bases from J, the junction contained 6 bases not matched to a gene. The germline V gene encodes CDR1 SGHDT and CDR2 YYEEEE. Worth noting for this clone: The target antigen is unknown.

Assay used: immunoSEQ multiplex PCR; TCRdb lists only in-frame clones, some missing. Of some 150,000 clones listed, approximately 86% were seen once; the top ten hold 6.9%. The source of this sequence is an adult who had recovered from COVID-19. This chain joins TRBV5-6 and TRBJ1-2, with 10 bases that match TRBD1. Sample: peripheral blood, taken after recovery from COVID-19. The CDR3 bases are TGTGCCAGCAGCTCCGGGACAGGGGACGCTGGCTACACCTTC. As protein: CASSSGTGDAGYTF.